This T cell receptor (beta chain) was profiled in a study of blood T cell repertoires in COVID-19. Germline V lookup: CDR1 MDHEN, CDR2 SYDVKM. CDR3 length equals 12 residues. Trimming took 5 bases from V and 5 from J, leaving 9 bases between them. The table came from immunoSEQ multiplex PCR; TCRdb's copy has only in-frame clones and leaves some out. Of more than 30,000 clones in the sample, approximately 91% were seen once. V gene TRBV28 combines with J gene TRBJ2-5, with D maybe TRBD1 (5 bases). The sample comprised peripheral blood. The clonotype originates from a woman aged 80 or over with active or convalescent COVID-19. The CDR3 is CASSGAGETQYF. The CDR3 DNA follows: TGTGCCAGCAGTGGGGCAGGGGAGACCCAGTACTTC.